This T cell receptor (beta chain) was documented in a study of T-cell memory formation after mild COVID-19. This clonotype was counted a few times. CDR1 and CDR2 (germline): LNHNV, YYDKDF (reference sequence). There are 15 residues in the CDR3. The ends were cut back, 1 base at V and 0 bases at J, with 9 bases in the middle. TCRdb re-derived calls from the 5' RACE reads in MiXCR, one entry per CDR3 protein. Of a few hundred thousand distinct CDR3 sequences in the sample, around 20% were seen once. V gene TRBV15 combines with J gene TRBJ1-1; D is uncertain. This receptor was identified in an adult woman who had mild COVID-19 (a few samples of this study predate the infection). Cell type and time point are not known. Sequencing used PBMCs or a T cell subset sorted from them (not recorded which). CDR3: CATSRALLLNTEAFF. In DNA, the CDR3 is TGTGCCACCAGCAGAGCACTCCTATTGAACACTGAAGCTTTCTTT. Using reference TRBV15 and TRBJ1-1 for the parts outside the CDR3, the full variable domain is DAMVIQNPRYQVTQFGKPVTLSCSQTLNHNVMYWYQQKSSQAPKLLFHYYDKDFNNEADTPDNFQSRRPNTSFCFLDIRSPGLGDTAMYLCATSRALLLNTEAFFGQGTRLTVV.